This T cell receptor beta chain stems from a study of T cells after yellow fever vaccination. This CDR3 has 15 residues. V shed 2 bases and J 3 bases; nucleotides not matched to a gene: 5. The germline gives CDR1 DFQATT, CDR2 SNEGSKA (reference sequence). TCRdb passed the 5' RACE reads through MiXCR, listing each CDR3 protein once. The data show about 96,000 distinct CDR3 sequences, with more than 7.5% seen just once and around a sixth held by the top ten. Study-wide findings and caveats: Most primary-vaccination clones recurred post-booster (around 95% CD4, about 87% CD8).

This clonotype was detected only a few times. The chain is built from TRBV20-1 and TRBJ2-1, with 9 bases matching TRBD1. The TCR was taken from a man between 18 and 29 years old who received the YFV17D yellow fever vaccine. The sample in question was CD8+ T cells not binding an NS4B(214-222) dextramer, sorted from PBMCs, obtained less than 16 days after the first yellow fever vaccination. The CDR3 here is CSARKDRGFYNEQFF. In DNA form, the CDR3 reads TGCAGTGCTAGAAAAGACAGGGGGTTCTACAATGAGCAGTTCTTC.